Presented here are 6 T cell receptor beta chains from one specimen sequenced in a study of siplizumab effects on memory and regulatory T cells. Generated by immunoSEQ multiplex PCR, the TCRdb table keeps only in-frame clones and is missing some. The sample holds about 85,000 clones, just under 95% seen once. What was sequenced was CD8+ T cells sorted from blood. The receptors shown here come from a human donor in good health.

In this sample, this clone turned up once. At one of its ends the junction is not consistent with the germline gene, which may arise from a read error. The chain carries TRBV7-7 and TRBJ2-5; D gene unclear. Germline V gene sequence: CDR1 SSHAT, CDR2 FNYEAQ (reference sequence). The CDR3 runs to 13 residues. The CDR3 sequence is CASSLAAFETQYF. CDR3 coding DNA: TGTGCTAGCAGCTTGGCGGCTTTTGAGACCCAGTACTTC.

V gene TRBV11-3 combines with J gene TRBJ2-3, with 7 bases that match TRBD2. This CDR3 is 14 amino acids long. J was trimmed by 4 bases and V by 5 bases; bases with no gene match: 6. Germline CDR1 reads SGHNT; CDR2 reads YENEEA. The DNA of the CDR3 is TGTGCCAGCAGCCTGTTGGGAGGGGCAGATACGCAGTATTTT. It specifies CASSLLGGADTQYF.

V and J are TRBV19 and TRBJ2-1, with D maybe TRBD2 (5 bases). The germline V and J ends were trimmed by 3 bases and 8 bases, with 17 bases remaining between them. In germline, CDR1 is LNHDA, CDR2 SQIVND (reference sequence). The length of the CDR3 is 15 residues. CDR3 sequence reads: CASSIGRRGQDEQFF. The CDR3 region has the DNA TGTGCCAGTAGTATCGGGCGGAGAGGGCAGGATGAGCAGTTCTTC.

The chain combines TRBV6-6 with TRBJ2-3; D ambiguous. Germline CDR1 and CDR2: MNHNY and SVGAGI (reference sequence). CDR3 length: 14 residues. The germline V and J ends were trimmed by 0 bases and 2 bases, with 6 bases remaining between them. CDR3 amino acids: CASSYSHYTDTQYF. The DNA of the CDR3 is TGTGCCAGCAGTTACTCACACTACACAGATACGCAGTATTTT.

This rearrangement joins TRBV14 to TRBJ2-7, with a possible D match to TRBD2 (6 bases). The CDR3 spans 15 residues. Germline V gene lookup returns CDR1 SGHDN and CDR2 FVKESK. The germline V and J ends were trimmed by 3 bases and 2 bases, with 14 bases remaining between them. CDR3 DNA: TGTGCCAGCAGCCACGGGAGTCAGGCAACCTACGAGCAGTACTTC. Its protein is CASSHGSQATYEQYF.

V is TRBV7-8 and J is TRBJ2-1; the D is unclear. With 1 base removed from V and 4 bases from J, the gap between germline ends came to 8 bases. The CDR3 contains 14 residues. Germline assignment: CDR1 SGHVS and CDR2 FQNEAQ. In nucleotides, the CDR3 is TGTGCCAGCAGCTTAGAGGGCCAGTACAATGAGCAGTTCTTC. It yields the protein CASSLEGQYNEQFF.